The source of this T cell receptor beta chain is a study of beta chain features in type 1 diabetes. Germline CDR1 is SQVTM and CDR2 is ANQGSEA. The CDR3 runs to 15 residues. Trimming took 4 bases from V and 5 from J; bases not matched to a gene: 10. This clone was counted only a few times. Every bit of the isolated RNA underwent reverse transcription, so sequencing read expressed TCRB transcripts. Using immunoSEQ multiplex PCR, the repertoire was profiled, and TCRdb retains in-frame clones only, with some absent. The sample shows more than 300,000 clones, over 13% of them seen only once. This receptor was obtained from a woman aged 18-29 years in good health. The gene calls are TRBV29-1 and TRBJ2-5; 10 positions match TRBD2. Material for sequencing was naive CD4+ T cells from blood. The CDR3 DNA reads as TGCAGCGTTGGTGGGATAGCGGGAGGCCCGGAGACCCAGTACTTC. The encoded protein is CSVGGIAGGPETQYF. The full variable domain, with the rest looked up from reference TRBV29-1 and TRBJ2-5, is SAVISQKPSRDICQRGTSLTIQCQVDSQVTMMFWYRQQPGQSLTLIATANQGSEATYESGFVIDKFPISRPNLTFSTLTVSNMSPEDSSIYLCSVGGIAGGPETQYFGPGTRLLVL.